What follows describes a single T cell receptor beta chain. The data were taken from a study of CD8+ T cells in alopecia areata. Study-wide background: Patients in the study were on tofacitinib for 6 to 18 months, then off it for 6 months.

TCR sequencing used cDNA made by reverse transcription of extracted RNA. Profiled with immunoSEQ multiplex PCR; TCRdb holds only in-frame clones, not every one. The sample gives about 210,000 clones, roughly two fifths of which show up once; roughly 0.45% is in the top ten. CDR1 is SEHNR, CDR2 FQNEAQ, per germline (reference sequence). Trimming took 5 bases from V and 9 from J, leaving 14 bases between them. This CDR3 has 13 residues. The sample's treatment: oral pan-JAK inhibitor, 5-10 mg twice daily. V and J are TRBV7-9 and TRBJ1-5, with D unclear. The sample here was CD4+ T cells sorted from blood, taken at approximately week 30, from a patient treated with tofacitinib. The clonotype was recovered from a human donor with alopecia areata. In DNA, the CDR3 is TGTGCCAGCAGCCCCGGCGGTCGTCGGCCCCAGCATTTT. Amino acid sequence: CASSPGGRRPQHF.